Below, 32 T cell receptor beta chains from the same sample are listed, as sequenced in a study of graft-versus-host responses after intestinal transplantation (dated by TCRdb to about 2021). The library was obtained by the immunoSEQ multiplex PCR assay. TCRdb stores this immuneACCESS table with in-frame sequences only. Part of the clones is absent; in the studies checked, under half of the shortfall reflects unresolved V genes, and no reason is known for the rest. The sample yields 50,000 or so clones; over 85% were counted once. The ten largest clones take up approximately 6% of the sample. The sample in question was PBMCs, obtained around 800 days after a first intestinal transplant, on the day of a second. All receptors come from a human patient who received an intestinal transplant, so some T cells may come from the graft donor.

The chain carries TRBV2 and TRBJ2-1; D might be TRBD2 (5 bases). V lost 2 bases and J lost 0, with 11 bases in between. The germline V gene has CDR1 SNHLY and CDR2 FYNNEI. The CDR3 contains 16 residues. CDR3 residues: CASSESGPSSYNEQFF. CDR3 DNA sequence: TGTGCCAGCAGTGAAAGCGGCCCTAGCTCCTACAATGAGCAGTTCTTC.

The rearrangement joins TRBV6-5 to TRBJ2-3; D remains unclear. Trimming left V 5 bases short and J 5 bases short, with 14 bases between. From germline, CDR1 is MNHEY and CDR2 SVGAGI. The CDR3 consists of 14 residues. This CDR3 reads CASSPLGSGDTQYF. The CDR3 DNA reads TGTGCCAGCAGTCCCCTAGGGTCCGGAGATACGCAGTATTTT.

On this clone itself: One end of the junction is discordant with germline, which a read error may explain. This CDR3 is also generated by other DNA sequences in the sample. The J gene is TRBJ1-3, the V gene TRBV9, with a possible D match to TRBD1 (6 bases). Germline V gene sequence: CDR1 SGDLS, CDR2 YYNGEE. There are 14 residues in the CDR3. CDR3: CASSLTGIKNTIYF. The CDR3 coding sequence is TGCGCCAGCAGCCTCACAGGGATTAAAAACACCATATATTTT.

The J gene is TRBJ2-5, the V gene TRBV18; perhaps TRBD2 as D (5 bases). The length of the CDR3 is 13 residues. Between the trimmed V and J ends, which lost 5 bases and 4 bases, there was a span of 11 bases. Germline values: CDR1 KGHSH, CDR2 LQKENI. The CDR3 nucleotides read TGTGCCAGCTCAGAGGGAGTGGGAGAGACCCAGTACTTC. Translating it yields CASSEGVGETQYF.

V usage is TRBV4-1 and J usage is TRBJ1-2; D gene uncertain. In germline, CDR1 is MGHRA, CDR2 YSYEKL. This CDR3 is 14 amino acids long. Trimming pared 3 bases from V and 0 bases from J, leaving 8 bases between. CDR3 residues: CASSQGLANYGYTF. The CDR3 DNA reads TGCGCCAGCAGCCAGGGCCTAGCTAACTATGGCTACACCTTC.

The chain employs TRBV19 and TRBJ2-5, with 10 bases that match TRBD2. This CDR3 contains 17 residues. V trimming: 4 bases; J trimming: 0 bases; junction bases outside the gene matches: 8. Germline V lookup: CDR1 LNHDA, CDR2 SQIVND (reference sequence). CDR3 region: CASSRILAGTHQETQYF. The CDR3 bases are TGTGCCAGTAGTAGGATACTAGCGGGAACCCACCAAGAGACCCAGTACTTC.

This sequence joins TRBV7-2 and TRBJ2-3, with D perhaps being TRBD1 or TRBD2 (5 bases each). Germline assignment: CDR1 SGHTA and CDR2 FQGNSA. Trimming left V 3 bases short and J 2 bases short, with 6 bases between. The CDR3 totals 13 residues. This chain's CDR3 is CASSLGPTDTQYF. The CDR3 nucleotides are TGTGCCAGCAGCTTGGGACCCACAGATACGCAGTATTTT.

This chain connects TRBV6-1 to TRBJ1-3; unclear D gene. Germline V lookup: CDR1 MNHNS, CDR2 SASEGT. The CDR3 spans 19 residues. The ends were cut back, 0 bases at V and 6 bases at J, with 24 bases in the middle. CDR3 sequence reads: CASSEALFATGRLANTIYF. For the CDR3, the DNA is TGTGCCAGCAGTGAAGCGCTATTCGCGACGGGAAGACTGGCAAACACCATATATTTT.

The V gene is TRBV5-8, the J gene TRBJ2-1; TRBD2 aligns across 11 bases. With V trimmed by 4 bases and J by 6 bases, 6 bases remained unmatched. CDR1 and CDR2 (germline): SGHTS, YDEGEE. The CDR3 loop spans 15 amino acids. This chain's CDR3 is CASSQDSGGANEQFF. As DNA, the CDR3 is TGTGCCAGCAGCCAAGATAGCGGGGGGGCCAATGAGCAGTTCTTC.

The rearrangement uses TRBV25-1 and TRBJ2-6; D may be TRBD1 (6 bases). The V end was cut by 2 bases, the J end by 1 base, with 12 bases between. In germline, CDR1 is MGHDK, CDR2 SYGVNS. CDR3 size: 17 residues. CDR3 sequence (DNA): TGTGCCAGCAGTGAAGCACAGGGAAGGTCTGGGGCCAACGTCCTGACTTTC. It encodes CASSEAQGRSGANVLTF.

As concerns this clone: Its ends do not fully match the called genes, so a read error is possible. The CDR3 sequence: CASSSSQGSGLVQPQHF. The CDR3, as DNA: TGTGCTAGCAGCTCTTCACAGGGCTCAGGGCTAGTTCAGCCCCAGCATTTT. This chain links TRBV7-7 with TRBJ1-5; D perhaps matches TRBD1 (6 bases). Germline loops: CDR1 SSHAT, CDR2 FNYEAQ (reference sequence). This CDR3 comprises 17 residues. Full variable domain (rest looked up from reference TRBV7-7 and TRBJ1-5): GAGVSQSPRYKVTKRGQDVTLRCDPISSHATLYWYQQALGQGPEFLTYFNYEAQPDKSGLPSDRFSAERPEGSISTLTIQRTEQRDSAMYRCASSSSQGSGLVQPQHFGDGTRLSIL.

The gene calls are TRBV6-1 and TRBJ1-5, with D hard to call. This CDR3 is 13 amino acids long. CDR1 and CDR2 (germline): MNHNS, SASEGT. V lost 7 bases and J lost 3, with 10 bases in between. The CDR3 region has the DNA TGTGCCAGCACCACGGCAAACAATCAGCCCCAGCATTTT. It is translated as CASTTANNQPQHF.

The chain uses TRBV7-3 and TRBJ2-1; 10 bases match TRBD2. Germline CDR1 and CDR2: SGHTA and FQGTGA. The CDR3 extends over 15 amino acids. V trimming: 3 bases; J trimming: 4 bases; junction bases outside the gene matches: 3. The CDR3 loop is CASSFAGLAYNEQFF. The CDR3 DNA is TGTGCCAGCAGCTTTGCGGGACTAGCGTACAATGAGCAGTTCTTC.

This chain links TRBV5-6 with TRBJ1-1; TRBD1 aligns across 7 bases. The length of the CDR3 is 14 residues. The germline V gene encodes CDR1 SGHDT and CDR2 YYEEEE. J lost 5 bases, V lost 3 bases, and 7 bases had no gene match. CDR3 protein: CASSSTKGATEAFF. The CDR3 nucleotides are TGTGCCAGCAGCTCGACAAAGGGGGCGACTGAAGCTTTCTTT.

This sequence joins TRBV6-5 and TRBJ2-7; 9 nucleotides line up with TRBD1. V lost 6 bases, J lost 7 bases, and 10 bases stayed unmatched. CDR1 is MNHEY and CDR2 is SVGAGI in the germline V gene. CDR3 length: 14 residues. The CDR3 protein is CASSRGTGTKEQYF. CDR3 nucleotide sequence: TGTGCCAGCAGCCGCGGGACAGGGACGAAGGAGCAGTACTTC.

The chain links TRBV7-2 to TRBJ2-1; possible D gene TRBD2, 5 bases. CDR3 length equals 14 residues. Trimming removed 5 bases at V and 10 bases at J, with 18 bases between. Germline CDR1 and CDR2: SGHTA and FQGNSA. The CDR3 reads CASSTSIRGYEQFF. In DNA, the CDR3 is TGTGCCAGCAGCACGTCAATCCGAGGGTACGAGCAGTTCTTC.

The rearrangement uses TRBV5-4 and TRBJ2-1, with 10 positions matching TRBD2. Losses at the gene ends were 5 bases for V and 7 bases for J; bases not matched to a gene: 6. Germline values: CDR1 SGHNT, CDR2 YYREEE (reference sequence). The CDR3 is 14 amino acids. The CDR3 DNA reads TGTGCCAGCAGTGACCGGACTAGCGGAAATGAGCAGTTCTTC. Its protein product is CASSDRTSGNEQFF.

The chain employs TRBV30 and TRBJ1-5, with TRBD1 as a possible D gene (5 bases). The CDR3 contains 16 residues. V lost 2 bases and J lost 9, with 23 bases in between. Germline-derived CDR1 and CDR2 are GTSNPN and SVGIG (reference sequence). Here the CDR3 reads CAWSSETVRRGRPQHF. The CDR3 DNA follows: TGTGCCTGGAGTAGCGAGACAGTTCGACGAGGGAGGCCCCAGCATTTT.

The sample holds one count of this clone. The rearrangement joins TRBV11-2 to TRBJ2-7; D gene unclear. The CDR3 runs to 12 residues. V was pared by 5 bases and J by 0 bases, with 5 bases between. CDR1 is SGHAT and CDR2 is FQNNGV in the germline V gene. The CDR3 spells CASSLGSYEQYF. In nucleotides, the CDR3 is TGTGCCAGCAGCCTGGGCTCCTACGAGCAGTACTTC.

The rearrangement joins TRBV9 to TRBJ1-2; 9 bases fit TRBD1. Germline V lookup: CDR1 SGDLS, CDR2 YYNGEE. V trimming: 4 bases; J trimming: 4 bases; junction bases outside the gene matches: 8. This CDR3 comprises 15 residues. The CDR3 DNA follows: TGTGCCAGCAGCCCTACAGGGGGCAGTGTCTATGGCTACACCTTC. This encodes CASSPTGGSVYGYTF.

Comment on this clone: Other DNA sequences of this sample code for an identical CDR3. The chain joins TRBV6-5 to TRBJ2-5, with D hard to call. This CDR3 spans 14 amino acids. Deletions cut 0 bases from V and 7 bases from J, with 12 bases between. Germline CDR1 is MNHEY and CDR2 is SVGAGI. The CDR3 sequence is CASSYSNQNPTQYF. As DNA, the CDR3 is TGTGCCAGCAGTTACTCGAACCAGAATCCGACCCAGTACTTC.

J is TRBJ2-3 and V is TRBV25-1, with D hard to call. This CDR3 spans 15 amino acids. V was shortened by 3 bases and J by 2 bases, with 12 bases between the two germline ends. Germline CDR1 is MGHDK and CDR2 is SYGVNS. The CDR3: CASSDAARLTDTQYF. As DNA, the CDR3 is TGTGCCAGCAGTGATGCGGCAAGACTCACAGATACGCAGTATTTT.

This chain joins TRBV6-5 and TRBJ1-1; 8 bases are a match to TRBD1. Germline CDR1 reads MNHEY; CDR2 reads SVGAGI. The CDR3 covers 15 residues. Trimming at V came to 4 bases and at J to 0 bases, leaving 4 bases not matched to a gene. The CDR3 region is CASSLDRAMNTEAFF. The CDR3 region has the DNA TGTGCCAGCAGTTTGGACAGGGCCATGAACACTGAAGCTTTCTTT.

This chain connects TRBV29-1 to TRBJ2-3, with a weak D call TRBD2 (6 bases). In germline, CDR1 is SQVTM, CDR2 ANQGSEA. There are 12 residues in the CDR3. V dropped 6 bases and J dropped 4 bases, with 11 bases sitting between them. The CDR3 reads CSVPGEADTQYF. The CDR3 coding sequence is TGCAGCGTCCCGGGAGAGGCAGATACGCAGTATTTT.

The chain recombines TRBV5-1 with TRBJ2-1, with TRBD1 matching 7 bases. The germline V gene has CDR1 SGHRS and CDR2 YFSETQ. This CDR3 is 15 amino acids long. The V segment lost 3 bases and the J segment 5 bases; nucleotides outside the gene matches: 8. In DNA form, the CDR3 reads TGCGCCAGCAGCTACCGGGACAGACATAACAATGAGCAGTTCTTC. Translation gives CASSYRDRHNNEQFF.

The chain joins TRBV18 to TRBJ1-3; TRBD1 aligns across 7 bases. With V trimmed by 6 bases and J by 2 bases, 4 bases remained unmatched. The germline V gene has CDR1 KGHSH and CDR2 LQKENI. The CDR3 has 14 amino acids. CDR3 in DNA: TGTGCCAGCTCGTCTGACAGGGCTGGAAACACCATATATTTT. It codes for CASSSDRAGNTIYF. Full variable domain (outside the CDR3, taken from reference TRBV18 and TRBJ1-3): NAGVMQNPRHLVRRRGQEARLRCSPMKGHSHVYWYRQLPEEGLKFMVYLQKENIIDESGMPKERFSAEFPKEGPSILRIQQVVRGDSAAYFCASSSDRAGNTIYFGEGSWLTVV.

V usage is TRBV27 and J usage is TRBJ2-3; TRBD1 matches 10 bases. CDR3 size: 14 residues. The V gene's germline CDR1 is MNHEY and CDR2 SMNVEV (reference sequence). The J segment lost 5 bases and the V segment lost 5 bases, leaving 4 bases of the junction unmatched. DNA of the CDR3: TGTGCCAGCAGTCGGGACAGGGGATTAGATACGCAGTATTTT. Translation gives CASSRDRGLDTQYF.

J is TRBJ2-1 and V is TRBV5-3, with D perhaps given as TRBD1 or TRBD2 (6 bases each). TRBV5-3 belongs to the ORF category, with a function that is uncertain. V lost 6 bases and J lost 10, with 17 bases in between. This CDR3 has 13 residues. As DNA, the CDR3 is TGTGCCAGAACGGGGGCCCCCTTTCCGGAGCAGTTCTTC. The encoded protein is CARTGAPFPEQFF.

The chain combines TRBV5-7 with TRBJ2-7; D possibly matches TRBD1 or TRBD2 (6 bases each). TRBV5-7 is given ORF status, its function remaining uncertain. Between the trimmed V and J ends, which lost 7 bases and 1 base, there was a span of 18 bases. The CDR3 runs to 15 residues. In DNA form, the CDR3 reads TGTGCCAGCGGGGTCTGGGGGGCAGGGTCCTACGAGCAGTACTTC. Its translation: CASGVWGAGSYEQYF.

The chain carries TRBV10-3 and TRBJ2-5; D not certain. Gene TRBJ2-7 matches the end of the DNA better, so the J call may be wrong. CDR3 size: 11 residues. Germline V lookup: CDR1 ENHRY, CDR2 SYGVKD. The CDR3 sequence is CAISEHYEQYF. CDR3 DNA sequence: TGTGCCATCAGTGAGCACTACGAGCAGTACTTC.

The chain uses TRBV5-8 and TRBJ1-5, with TRBD1 as a possible D gene (5 bases). Trimming removed 4 bases at V and 7 bases at J, with 18 bases between. Germline CDR1 reads SGHTS; CDR2 reads YDEGEE. The CDR3 consists of 15 residues. CDR3: CASSPGISMEQPQHF. In nucleotides, the CDR3 is TGTGCCAGCAGCCCAGGGATTAGTATGGAACAGCCCCAGCATTTT.

The chain employs TRBV5-6 and TRBJ1-1; maybe TRBD1 (5 bases). The germline V and J ends were trimmed by 2 bases and 7 bases, with 6 bases remaining between them. CDR1 SGHDT and CDR2 YYEEEE come from the germline V gene. This CDR3 region has 11 residues. CDR3 sequence: CASSFQGEAFF. The DNA of the CDR3 is TGTGCCAGCAGCTTCCAGGGTGAAGCTTTCTTT.